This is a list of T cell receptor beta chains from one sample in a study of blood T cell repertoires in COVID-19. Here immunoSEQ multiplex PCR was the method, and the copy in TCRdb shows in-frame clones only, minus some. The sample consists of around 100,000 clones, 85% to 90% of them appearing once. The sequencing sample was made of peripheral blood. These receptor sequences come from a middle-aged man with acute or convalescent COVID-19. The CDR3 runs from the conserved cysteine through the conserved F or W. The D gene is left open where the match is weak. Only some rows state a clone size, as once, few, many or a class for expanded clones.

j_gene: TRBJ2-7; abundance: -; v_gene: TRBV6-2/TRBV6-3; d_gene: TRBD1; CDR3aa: CASSDAGTGAYEQYF; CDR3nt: TGTGCCAGCAGTGACGCCGGGACAGGGGCCTACGAGCAGTACTTC
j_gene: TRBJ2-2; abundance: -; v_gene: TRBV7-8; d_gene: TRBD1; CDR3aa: CASSLDTGGDTGELFF; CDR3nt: TGTGCCAGCAGCTTGGACACAGGGGGCGACACCGGGGAGCTGTTTTTT
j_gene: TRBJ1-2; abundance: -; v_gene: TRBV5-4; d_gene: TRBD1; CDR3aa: CASSLEGARSYGYTF; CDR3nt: TGTGCCAGCAGCTTGGAGGGGGCGCGAAGCTATGGCTACACCTTC
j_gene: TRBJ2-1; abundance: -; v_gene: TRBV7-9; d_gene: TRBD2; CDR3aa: CASSLRARKAGEGDEQFF; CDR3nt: TGTGCCAGCAGCTTAAGGGCCCGCAAGGCGGGAGAAGGCGATGAGCAGTTCTTC
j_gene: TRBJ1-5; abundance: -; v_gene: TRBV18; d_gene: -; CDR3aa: CASSPQSDGQPQHF; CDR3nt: TGTGCCAGCTCACCACAAAGCGACGGTCAGCCCCAGCATTTT
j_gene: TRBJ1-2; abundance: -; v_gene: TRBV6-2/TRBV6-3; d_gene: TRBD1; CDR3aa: CASSYFRRQGAGYGYTF; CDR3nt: TGTGCCAGCAGTTACTTCCGGAGACAGGGGGCAGGGTATGGCTACACCTTC
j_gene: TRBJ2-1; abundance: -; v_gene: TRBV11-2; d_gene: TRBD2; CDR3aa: CASYLGGEGYNEQFF; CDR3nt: TGTGCCAGCTACCTAGGAGGGGAGGGATACAATGAGCAGTTCTTC
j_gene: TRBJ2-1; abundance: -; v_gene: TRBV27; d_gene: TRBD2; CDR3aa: CASSSGRLAGYNEQFF; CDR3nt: TGTGCCAGCAGCTCGGGACGACTAGCGGGATACAATGAGCAGTTCTTC
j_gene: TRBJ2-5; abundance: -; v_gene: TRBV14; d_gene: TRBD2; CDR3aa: CASSHLAGAGEETQYF; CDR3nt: TGTGCCAGCAGCCATTTAGCGGGAGCTGGAGAAGAGACCCAGTACTTC
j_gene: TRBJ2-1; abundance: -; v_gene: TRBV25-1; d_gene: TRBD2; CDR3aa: CASSASGSYNEQFF; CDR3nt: TGTGCCAGCAGTGCTAGCGGGAGCTACAATGAGCAGTTCTTC
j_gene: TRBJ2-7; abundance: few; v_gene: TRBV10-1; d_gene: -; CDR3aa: CASRQPYPYEQYF; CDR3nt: TGCGCCAGCAGGCAACCCTACCCCTACGAGCAGTACTTC
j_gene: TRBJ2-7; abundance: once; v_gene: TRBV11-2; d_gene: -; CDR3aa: CASSPSGRSYEQYF; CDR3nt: TGTGCCAGCAGCCCCAGCGGGCGCTCCTACGAGCAGTACTTC
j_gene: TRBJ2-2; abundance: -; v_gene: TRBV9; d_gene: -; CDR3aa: CASGRTLLTGELFF; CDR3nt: TGTGCCAGCGGGAGGACACTCCTCACCGGGGAGCTGTTTTTT
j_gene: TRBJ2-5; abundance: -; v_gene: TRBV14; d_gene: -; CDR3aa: CASSQGLPPETQYF; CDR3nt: TGTGCCAGCAGCCAAGGACTACCTCCAGAGACCCAGTACTTC
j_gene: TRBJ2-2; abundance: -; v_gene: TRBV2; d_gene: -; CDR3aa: CASSGSGSGGELFF; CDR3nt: TGTGCCAGCAGTGGTTCAGGGTCCGGCGGGGAGCTGTTTTTT
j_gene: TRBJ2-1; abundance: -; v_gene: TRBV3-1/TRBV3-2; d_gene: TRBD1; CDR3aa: CASSQLIDRDNEQFF; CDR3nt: TGTGCCAGCAGCCAGTTAATCGACAGGGACAATGAGCAGTTCTTC
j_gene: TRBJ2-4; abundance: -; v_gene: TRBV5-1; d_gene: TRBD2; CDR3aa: CASSRTPSSGRNIQYF; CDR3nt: TGCGCCAGCAGTCGTACTCCCTCGAGCGGGAGAAACATTCAGTACTTC
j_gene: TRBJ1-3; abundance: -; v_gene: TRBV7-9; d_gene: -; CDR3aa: CASINETAGNTIYF; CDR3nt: TGTGCCAGCATCAACGAGACAGCTGGAAACACCATATATTTT
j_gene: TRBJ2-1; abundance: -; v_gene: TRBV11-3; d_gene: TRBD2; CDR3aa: CASSLDRTSAHEQFF; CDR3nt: TGTGCCAGCAGCTTGGATAGGACTAGTGCCCATGAGCAGTTCTTC
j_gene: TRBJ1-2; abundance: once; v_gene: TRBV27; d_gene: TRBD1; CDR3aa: CASSFGDRVGGYTF; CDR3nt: TGTGCCAGCAGTTTTGGGGACAGGGTGGGGGGCTACACCTTC
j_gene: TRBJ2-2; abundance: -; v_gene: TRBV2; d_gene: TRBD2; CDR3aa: CASSELAGDTPGELFF; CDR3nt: TGTGCCAGCAGTGAACTAGCGGGAGATACGCCCGGGGAGCTGTTTTTT
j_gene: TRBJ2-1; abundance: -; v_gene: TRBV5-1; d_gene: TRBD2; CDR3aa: CASSPDSGRAGFF; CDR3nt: TGCGCCAGCAGCCCCGATAGCGGGAGGGCCGGGTTCTTC